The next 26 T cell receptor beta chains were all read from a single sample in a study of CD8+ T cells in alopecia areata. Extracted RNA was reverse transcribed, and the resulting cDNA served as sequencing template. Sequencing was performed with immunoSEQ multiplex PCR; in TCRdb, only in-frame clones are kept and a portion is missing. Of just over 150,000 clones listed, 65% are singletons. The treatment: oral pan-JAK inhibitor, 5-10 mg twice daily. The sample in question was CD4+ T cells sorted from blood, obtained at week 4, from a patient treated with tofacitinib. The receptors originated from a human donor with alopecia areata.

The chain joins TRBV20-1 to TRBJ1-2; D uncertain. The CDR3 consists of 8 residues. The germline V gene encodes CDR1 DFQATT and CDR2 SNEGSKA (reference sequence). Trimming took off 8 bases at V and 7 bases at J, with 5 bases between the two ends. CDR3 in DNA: TGCAGTACCGGTGGCTACACCTTC. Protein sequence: CSTGGYTF.

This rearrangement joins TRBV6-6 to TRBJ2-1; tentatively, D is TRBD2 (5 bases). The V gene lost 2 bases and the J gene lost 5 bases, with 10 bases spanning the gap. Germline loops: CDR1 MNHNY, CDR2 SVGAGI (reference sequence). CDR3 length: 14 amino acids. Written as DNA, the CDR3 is TGTGCCAGCAGTTACCCAAGCGGAAACAATGAGCAGTTCTTC. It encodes CASSYPSGNNEQFF.

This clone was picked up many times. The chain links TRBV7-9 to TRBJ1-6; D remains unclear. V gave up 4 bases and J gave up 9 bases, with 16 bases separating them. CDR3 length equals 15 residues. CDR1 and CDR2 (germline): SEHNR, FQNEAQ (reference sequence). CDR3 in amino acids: CASSSQSAGGSPLHF. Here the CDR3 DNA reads TGTGCCAGCAGCTCCCAGTCTGCCGGAGGTTCACCCCTCCACTTT.

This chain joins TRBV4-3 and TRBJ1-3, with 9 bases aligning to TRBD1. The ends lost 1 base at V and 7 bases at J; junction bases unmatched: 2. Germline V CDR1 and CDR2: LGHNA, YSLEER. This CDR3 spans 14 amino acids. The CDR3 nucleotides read TGCGCCAGCAGCCAAGCCGGGACAGGGAACACCATATATTTT. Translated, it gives CASSQAGTGNTIYF.

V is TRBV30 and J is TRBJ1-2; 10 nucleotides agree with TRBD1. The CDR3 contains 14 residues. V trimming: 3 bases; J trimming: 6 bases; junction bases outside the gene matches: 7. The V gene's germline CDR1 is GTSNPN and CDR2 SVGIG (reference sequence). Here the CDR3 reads CAWRPGQGKNGYTF. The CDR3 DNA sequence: TGTGCCTGGAGACCGGGACAGGGGAAGAATGGCTACACCTTC.

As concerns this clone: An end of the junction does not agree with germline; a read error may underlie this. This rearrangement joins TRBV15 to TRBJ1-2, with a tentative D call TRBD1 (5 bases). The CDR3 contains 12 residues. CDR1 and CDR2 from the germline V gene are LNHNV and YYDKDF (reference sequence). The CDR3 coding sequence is TGTGCCGCCAGGGACGCCAAGTCTGGCTACACCTTC. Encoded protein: CAARDAKSGYTF.

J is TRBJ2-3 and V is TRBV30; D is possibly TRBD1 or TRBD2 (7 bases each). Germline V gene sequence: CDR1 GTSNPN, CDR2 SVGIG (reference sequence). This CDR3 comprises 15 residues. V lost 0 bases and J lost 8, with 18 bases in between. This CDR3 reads CAWSVTRGAGGTQYF. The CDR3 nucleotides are TGTGCCTGGAGTGTCACCCGGGGGGCAGGGGGTACGCAGTATTTT.

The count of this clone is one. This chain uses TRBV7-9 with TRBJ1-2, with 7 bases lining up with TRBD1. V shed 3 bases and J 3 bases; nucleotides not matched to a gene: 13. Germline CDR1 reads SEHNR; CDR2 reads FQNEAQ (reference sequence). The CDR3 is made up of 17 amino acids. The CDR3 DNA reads TGTGCCAGCAGCTTTATAGGTGGAATAGGGGGCGACTATGGCTACACCTTC. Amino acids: CASSFIGGIGGDYGYTF.

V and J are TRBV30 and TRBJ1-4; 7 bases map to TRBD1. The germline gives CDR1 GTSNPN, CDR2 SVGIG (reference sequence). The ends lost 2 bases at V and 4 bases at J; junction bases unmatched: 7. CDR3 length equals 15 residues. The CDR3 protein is CAWSRGTVGNEKLFF. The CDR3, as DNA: TGTGCCTGGAGTAGAGGGACAGTCGGTAATGAAAAACTGTTTTTT. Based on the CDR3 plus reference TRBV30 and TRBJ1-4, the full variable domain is SQTIHQWPATLVQPVGSPLSLECTVEGTSNPNLYWYRQAAGRGLQLLFYSVGIGQISSEVPQNLSASRPQDRQFILSSKKLLLSDSGFYLCAWSRGTVGNEKLFFGSGTQLSVL.

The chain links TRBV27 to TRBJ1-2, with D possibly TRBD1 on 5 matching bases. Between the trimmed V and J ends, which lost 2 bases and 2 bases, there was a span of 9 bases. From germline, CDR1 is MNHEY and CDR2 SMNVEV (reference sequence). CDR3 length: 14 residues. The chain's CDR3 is CASSLTGGNYGYTF. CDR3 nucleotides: TGTGCCAGCAGTTTAACAGGAGGGAACTATGGCTACACCTTC.

CDR3 coding DNA: TGTGCCAGCAGTTTAAGTGGCGTTTACGAGCAGTACTTC. Its protein product is CASSLSGVYEQYF. The chain recombines TRBV27 with TRBJ2-7; D remains unclear. CDR3 length equals 13 residues. CDR1 MNHEY and CDR2 SMNVEV come from the germline V gene (reference sequence). V lost 2 bases and J 4 bases, leaving 9 bases between the germline ends.

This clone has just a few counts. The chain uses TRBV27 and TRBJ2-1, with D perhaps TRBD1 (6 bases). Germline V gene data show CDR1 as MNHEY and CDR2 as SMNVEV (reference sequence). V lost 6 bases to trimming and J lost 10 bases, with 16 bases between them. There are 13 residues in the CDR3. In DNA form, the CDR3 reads TGTGCCAGCAGATTTAGCCCAGGGACAGAGCAGTTCTTC. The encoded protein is CASRFSPGTEQFF.

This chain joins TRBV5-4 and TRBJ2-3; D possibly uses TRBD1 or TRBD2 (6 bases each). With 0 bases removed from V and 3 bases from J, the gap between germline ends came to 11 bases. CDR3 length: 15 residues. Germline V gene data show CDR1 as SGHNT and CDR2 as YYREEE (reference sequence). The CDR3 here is CASSLAGAGTDTQYF. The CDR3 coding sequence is TGTGCCAGCAGCTTGGCGGGGGCGGGGACAGATACGCAGTATTTT.

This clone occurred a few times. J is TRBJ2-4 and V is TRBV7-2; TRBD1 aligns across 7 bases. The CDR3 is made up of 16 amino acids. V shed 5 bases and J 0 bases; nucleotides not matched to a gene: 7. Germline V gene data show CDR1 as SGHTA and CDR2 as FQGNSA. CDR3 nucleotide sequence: TGTGCCAGCAGCCGCAGGGGGTTACTAGCCAAAAACATTCAGTACTTC. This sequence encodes CASSRRGLLAKNIQYF.

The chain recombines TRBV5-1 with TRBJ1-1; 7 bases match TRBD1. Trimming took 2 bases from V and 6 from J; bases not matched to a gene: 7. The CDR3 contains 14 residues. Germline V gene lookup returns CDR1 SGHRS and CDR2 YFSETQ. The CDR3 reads CASSLKQGQSEAFF. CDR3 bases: TGCGCCAGCAGCTTAAAACAGGGGCAGTCTGAAGCTTTCTTT.

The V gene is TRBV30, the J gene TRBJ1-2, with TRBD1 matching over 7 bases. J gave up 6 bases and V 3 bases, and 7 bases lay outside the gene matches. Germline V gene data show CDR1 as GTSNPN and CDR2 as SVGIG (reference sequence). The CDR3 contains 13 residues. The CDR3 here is CAWRARQGDGYTF. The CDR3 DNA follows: TGTGCCTGGAGAGCCCGACAGGGAGATGGCTACACCTTC.

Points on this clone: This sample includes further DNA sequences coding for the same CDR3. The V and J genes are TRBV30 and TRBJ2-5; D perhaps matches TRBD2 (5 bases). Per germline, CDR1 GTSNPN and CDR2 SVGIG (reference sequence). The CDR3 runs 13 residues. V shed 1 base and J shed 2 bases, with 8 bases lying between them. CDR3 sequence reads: CAWSARRQETQYF. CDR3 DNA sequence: TGTGCCTGGAGTGCGAGGAGGCAAGAGACCCAGTACTTC.

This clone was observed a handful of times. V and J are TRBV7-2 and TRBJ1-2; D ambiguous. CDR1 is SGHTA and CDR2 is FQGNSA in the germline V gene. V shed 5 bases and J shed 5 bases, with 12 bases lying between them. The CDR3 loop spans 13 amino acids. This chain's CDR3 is CASSLYLGYGYTF. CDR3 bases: TGTGCCAGCAGCCTCTACCTGGGGTATGGCTACACCTTC.

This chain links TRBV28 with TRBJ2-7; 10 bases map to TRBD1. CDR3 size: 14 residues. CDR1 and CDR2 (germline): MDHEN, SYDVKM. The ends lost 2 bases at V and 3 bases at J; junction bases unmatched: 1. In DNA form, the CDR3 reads TGTGCCAGCAGTTTACGGACAGGGGGCTACGAGCAGTACTTC. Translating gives CASSLRTGGYEQYF.

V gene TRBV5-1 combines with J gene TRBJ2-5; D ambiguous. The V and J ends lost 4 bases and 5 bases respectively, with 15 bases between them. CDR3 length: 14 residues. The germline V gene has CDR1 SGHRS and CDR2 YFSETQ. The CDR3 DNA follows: TGCGCCAGCAGCGGCGGTGGGCAGAGGGAGACCCAGTACTTC. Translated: CASSGGGQRETQYF.

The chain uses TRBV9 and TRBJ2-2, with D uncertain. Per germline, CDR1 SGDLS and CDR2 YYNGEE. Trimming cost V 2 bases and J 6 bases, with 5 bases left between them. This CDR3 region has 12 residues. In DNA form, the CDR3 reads TGTGCCAGCAGCGTGTTTGCCGGGGAGCTGTTTTTT. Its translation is CASSVFAGELFF.

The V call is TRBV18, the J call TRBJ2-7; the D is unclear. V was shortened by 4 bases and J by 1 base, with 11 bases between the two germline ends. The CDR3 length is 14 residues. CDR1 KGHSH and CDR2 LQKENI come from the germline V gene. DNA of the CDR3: TGTGCCAGCTCACAGCGCGTGGGGTCCTACGAGCAGTACTTC. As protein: CASSQRVGSYEQYF.

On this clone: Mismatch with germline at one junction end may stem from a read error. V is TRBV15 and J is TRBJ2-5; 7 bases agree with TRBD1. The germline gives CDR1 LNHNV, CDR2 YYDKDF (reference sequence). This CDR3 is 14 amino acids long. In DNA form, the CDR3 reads TGTGCCACCGGCAGGGACAGACAGGGCGAGACCCAGTACTTC. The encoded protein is CATGRDRQGETQYF.

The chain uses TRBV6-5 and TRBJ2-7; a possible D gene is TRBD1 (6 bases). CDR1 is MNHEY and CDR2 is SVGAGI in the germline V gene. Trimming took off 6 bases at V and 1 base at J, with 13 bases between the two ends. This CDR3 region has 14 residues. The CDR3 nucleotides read TGTGCCAGCAGACAAGGGACACCATCCTACGAGCAGTACTTC. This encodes CASRQGTPSYEQYF.

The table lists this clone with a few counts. The CDR3 reads CASSSHMGYSDEQFF. The CDR3 coding sequence is TGTGCCAGCAGTTCCCACATGGGCTACAGCGATGAGCAGTTCTTC. V and J are TRBV6-6 and TRBJ2-1; D remains ambiguous. Trimming shortened V by 4 bases and J by 8 bases, and 18 bases separated the two germline ends. The CDR3 covers 15 residues. In germline, CDR1 is MNHNY, CDR2 SVGAGI (reference sequence).

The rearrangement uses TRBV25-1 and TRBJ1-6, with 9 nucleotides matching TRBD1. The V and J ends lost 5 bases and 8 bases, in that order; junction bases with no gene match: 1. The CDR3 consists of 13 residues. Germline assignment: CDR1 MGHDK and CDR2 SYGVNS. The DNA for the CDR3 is TGTGCCAGCAGTTGGACAGGGGATTCACCCCTCCACTTT. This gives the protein CASSWTGDSPLHF.